Below, 21 T cell receptor beta chains from the same sample are listed, as sequenced in a study of control samples from healthy donors and cancer patients. TCRdb's copy holds only in-frame clones and misses some; the assay was immunoSEQ multiplex PCR. The sample contains about 160,000 clones, roughly 95% of which appear only once. Sequences were obtained from blood. These receptors all come from a woman aged 30 to 39 in good health.

The chain links TRBV18 to TRBJ2-3; perhaps TRBD1 as D (6 bases). The CDR3 runs to 14 residues. V was clipped by 2 bases and J by 9 bases, with 15 bases between them. The germline V gene encodes CDR1 KGHSH and CDR2 LQKENI. Here the CDR3 reads CASSPVTGFETQYF. Here the CDR3 DNA reads TGTGCCAGCTCACCAGTGACAGGCTTTGAGACGCAGTATTTT.

The V call is TRBV29-1, the J call TRBJ1-1; 7 positions match TRBD1. Germline V gives CDR1 SQVTM, CDR2 ANQGSEA. The CDR3 runs 14 residues. After removal of 4 bases from V and 1 base from J, the junction contained 6 bases not matched to a gene. The chain's CDR3 is CSVAHRGWNTEAFF. CDR3 nucleotide sequence: TGCAGCGTTGCCCACAGGGGATGGAACACTGAAGCTTTCTTT.

The chain carries TRBV24-1 and TRBJ1-4, with D perhaps TRBD1 (6 bases). Germline CDR1 and CDR2: KGHDR and SFDVKD. V lost 4 bases, J lost 6 bases, and 11 bases lay in between. The CDR3 extends over 14 amino acids. The CDR3 coding sequence is TGTGCCACCAGTGACCGGACAGACTATGAAAAACTGTTTTTT. It yields the protein CATSDRTDYEKLFF.

The J gene is TRBJ2-7, the V gene TRBV3-1 (or the pseudogene TRBV3-2), with D tentatively TRBD2 (7 bases). This CDR3 has 16 residues. Trimming took 4 bases from V and 0 from J, leaving 16 bases between them. In germline, CDR1 is LGHDT, CDR2 YNNKEL (reference sequence). DNA of the CDR3: TGTGCCAGCAGCCCTCGTTGGGGAGGGGGCTCCTACGAGCAGTACTTC. This sequence encodes CASSPRWGGGSYEQYF.

This chain joins TRBV24-1 and TRBJ2-5; 9 nucleotides match TRBD2. The CDR3 length is 15 residues. The J segment lost 4 bases and the V segment lost 4 bases, leaving 6 bases of the junction unmatched. CDR1 and CDR2 (germline): KGHDR, SFDVKD. CDR3 residues: CATSDPAGGTETQYF. The CDR3 nucleotides read TGTGCCACCAGTGACCCAGCGGGGGGAACAGAGACCCAGTACTTC.

The V gene is TRBV2, the J gene TRBJ2-7; 9 positions match TRBD1. The V gene end was trimmed by 7 bases and the J gene end by 3 bases; junction bases not matched to a gene: 7. The CDR3 is 14 residues long. The germline V gene has CDR1 SNHLY and CDR2 FYNNEI. The CDR3 protein is CASIKDRGFYEQYF. CDR3 in DNA: TGTGCCAGCATAAAGGACAGGGGATTCTACGAGCAGTACTTC.

J is TRBJ2-3 and V is TRBV5-1; 8 bases line up with TRBD2. Per the germline V gene, CDR1 is SGHRS and CDR2 is YFSETQ. The V and J ends lost 0 bases and 1 base, in that order; junction bases with no gene match: 10. There are 18 residues in the CDR3. CDR3 residues: CASSLVPRGGPGTDTQYF. The CDR3 coding sequence is TGCGCCAGCAGCTTGGTGCCTCGGGGGGGCCCGGGCACAGATACGCAGTATTTT.

This chain uses TRBV7-2 with TRBJ1-1, with D hard to call. V lost 1 base to trimming and J lost 6 bases, with 12 bases between them. CDR1 and CDR2 (germline): SGHTA, FQGNSA. This CDR3 is built from 14 residues. The CDR3 DNA follows: TGTGCCAGCAGCTTAGGAGGTGCTGGCGCTGAAGCTTTCTTT. Amino acid sequence: CASSLGGAGAEAFF.

The chain is built from TRBV10-3 and TRBJ1-5; tentative D call: TRBD1 (6 bases). From germline, CDR1 is ENHRY and CDR2 SYGVKD. Trimming took off 10 bases at V and 2 bases at J, with 18 bases between the two ends. The CDR3 is made up of 15 amino acids. CDR3 in DNA: TGTGCCACCAACCCAGAGGGACAAGGCAATCAGCCCCAGCATTTT. This gives the protein CATNPEGQGNQPQHF.

V gene TRBV18 combines with J gene TRBJ2-2; D is possibly TRBD1 or TRBD2 (5 bases each). V dropped 6 bases and J dropped 3 bases, with 14 bases sitting between them. The CDR3 contains 15 residues. Germline V gene sequence: CDR1 KGHSH, CDR2 LQKENI. DNA of the CDR3: TGTGCCAGCTCCCCAGGGAGCCGAGACACCGGGGAGCTGTTTTTT. Protein sequence: CASSPGSRDTGELFF.

This rearrangement joins TRBV30 to TRBJ1-1, with no clear D. This CDR3 spans 13 amino acids. Trimming removed 2 bases from V and 2 bases from J, with 9 bases in between. Germline V gene data show CDR1 as GTSNPN and CDR2 as SVGIG (reference sequence). The DNA of the CDR3 is TGTGCCTGGAGTCACGATCAAAACACTGAAGCTTTCTTT. Translated, it gives CAWSHDQNTEAFF. Supplemented by reference TRBV30 and TRBJ1-1, the full variable domain reads SQTIHQWPATLVQPVGSPLSLECTVEGTSNPNLYWYRQAAGRGLQLLFYSVGIGQISSEVPQNLSASRPQDRQFILSSKKLLLSDSGFYLCAWSHDQNTEAFFGQGTRLTVV.

This chain uses TRBV5-5 with TRBJ2-4; 9 nucleotides match TRBD1. This CDR3 has 15 amino acids. Germline V gene data show CDR1 as SGHKS and CDR2 as YYEKEE (reference sequence). V shed 4 bases, J shed 5 bases, and the junction held 7 bases outside the gene matches. The CDR3: CASSGRTGAQNIQYF. The CDR3 region has the DNA TGTGCCAGCAGCGGAAGGACAGGGGCCCAAAACATTCAGTACTTC.

V and J are TRBV27 and TRBJ2-7; D not resolved. The CDR3 totals 14 residues. Between the trimmed V and J ends, which lost 3 bases and 0 bases, there was a span of 9 bases. Germline-derived CDR1 and CDR2 are MNHEY and SMNVEV (reference sequence). The CDR3 DNA sequence: TGTGCCAGCAGTTTTAACGGGCCCTCCTACGAGCAGTACTTC. As protein: CASSFNGPSYEQYF.

The chain carries TRBV27 and TRBJ1-6, with D possibly TRBD1 on 5 matching bases. V was pared by 3 bases and J by 10 bases, with 10 bases between. The CDR3 covers 13 residues. Germline V gene sequence: CDR1 MNHEY, CDR2 SMNVEV (reference sequence). The CDR3 DNA reads as TGTGCCAGCAGTTTTCGGAGGGACTCACCCCTCCACTTT. It specifies CASSFRRDSPLHF.

The V gene is TRBV5-1, the J gene TRBJ2-7; 10 nucleotides align to TRBD1. The V gene's germline CDR1 is SGHRS and CDR2 YFSETQ. With 2 bases clipped from V and 6 bases from J, the junction kept 8 bases outside the gene matches. The CDR3 spans 15 residues. CDR3 amino acids: CASSFKPGTGVEQYF. Written as DNA, the CDR3 is TGCGCCAGCAGCTTCAAGCCCGGGACAGGGGTCGAGCAGTACTTC.

The J gene is TRBJ2-1, the V gene TRBV5-4; 9 nucleotides match TRBD2. This CDR3 contains 16 residues. Trimming at V came to 0 bases and at J to 0 bases, leaving 1 base not matched to a gene. Germline loops: CDR1 SGHNT, CDR2 YYREEE (reference sequence). The CDR3 DNA sequence: TGTGCCAGCAGCTTGGTAGCGGGGGCCTCCTACAATGAGCAGTTCTTC. Its translation is CASSLVAGASYNEQFF.

The V call is TRBV7-9, the J call TRBJ1-5; the D is unclear. Germline V gene sequence: CDR1 SEHNR, CDR2 FQNEAQ (reference sequence). Trimming took off 5 bases at V and 6 bases at J, with 14 bases between the two ends. This CDR3 comprises 14 residues. The CDR3 nucleotides read TGTGCCAGCAGCGCTGGGCGGGTCCCTCAGCCCCAGCATTTT. Translating gives CASSAGRVPQPQHF.

This chain joins TRBV4-1 and TRBJ2-1; tentatively, D is TRBD2 (6 bases). Germline V CDR1 and CDR2: MGHRA, YSYEKL. This CDR3 spans 16 amino acids. V dropped 5 bases and J dropped 5 bases, with 19 bases sitting between them. As DNA, the CDR3 is TGCGCCAGCAGCTACCCCCCCAGGAGGGAAAACAATGAGCAGTTCTTC. Protein product: CASSYPPRRENNEQFF.

The V gene is TRBV30, the J gene TRBJ1-2; D call uncertain. The CDR3 is made up of 14 amino acids. Germline V gene lookup returns CDR1 GTSNPN and CDR2 SVGIG (reference sequence). V lost 3 bases and J lost 7, with 18 bases in between. The CDR3 DNA sequence: TGTGCCTGGAGGCGAACTACGGAGGGATTTGGCTACACCTTC. Amino acids: CAWRRTTEGFGYTF.

The gene calls are TRBV5-1 and TRBJ1-1; D is unresolved. The CDR3 has 16 residues. V lost 0 bases, J lost 3 bases, and 15 bases lay in between. The V gene's germline CDR1 is SGHRS and CDR2 YFSETQ. The CDR3 loop is CASSLAGRHLYTEAFF. DNA for the CDR3: TGCGCCAGCAGCTTGGCTGGGAGGCACCTATACACTGAAGCTTTCTTT. The full variable domain, in which reference TRBV5-1 and TRBJ1-1 provide the parts outside the CDR3, is KAGVTQTPRYLIKTRGQQVTLSCSPISGHRSVSWYQQTPGQGLQFLFEYFSETQRNKGNFPGRFSGRQFSNSRSEMNVSTLELGDSALYLCASSLAGRHLYTEAFFGQGTRLTVV.

The V and J genes are TRBV12-3 or TRBV12-4 and TRBJ2-7, with TRBD2 matching 9 bases. The ends lost 4 bases at V and 5 bases at J; junction bases unmatched: 3. The CDR3 has 13 residues. The CDR3 protein is CASSSSGVNEQYF. The CDR3 DNA reads TGTGCCAGCAGTTCTAGCGGGGTGAACGAGCAGTACTTC.